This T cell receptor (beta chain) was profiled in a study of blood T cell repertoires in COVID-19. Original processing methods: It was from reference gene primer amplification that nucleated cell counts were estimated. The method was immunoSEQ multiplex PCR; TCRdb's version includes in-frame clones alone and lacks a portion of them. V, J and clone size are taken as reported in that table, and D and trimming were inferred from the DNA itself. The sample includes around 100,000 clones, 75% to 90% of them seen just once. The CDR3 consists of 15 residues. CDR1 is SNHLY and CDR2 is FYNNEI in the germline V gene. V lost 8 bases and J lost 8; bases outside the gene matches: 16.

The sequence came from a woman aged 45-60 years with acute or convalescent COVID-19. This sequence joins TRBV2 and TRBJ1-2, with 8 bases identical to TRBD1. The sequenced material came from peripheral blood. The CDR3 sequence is CASSLGTGLSQGYTF. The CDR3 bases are TGTGCCAGCTCGTTGGGGACAGGCCTATCACAGGGCTACACCTTC. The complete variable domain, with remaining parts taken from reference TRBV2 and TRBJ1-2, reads EPEVTQTPSHQVTQMGQEVILRCVPISNHLYFYWYRQILGQKVEFLVSFYNNEISEKSEIFDDQFSVERPDGSNFTLKIRSTKLEDSAMYFCASSLGTGLSQGYTFGSGTRLTVV.